Sequencing of this TCR beta chain was carried out in a study of blood T cell repertoires in COVID-19. Overall study: COVID-19 samples from acute and convalescent phases originated in the United States, Italy and Spain. PBMCs, B-cell-depleted T cells, or T cells were the source of the cDNA or gDNA that made up the material.

Authors' data handling: Estimates of nucleated cell counts were drawn from the amplification of reference gene primers. The table came from immunoSEQ multiplex PCR; TCRdb's copy has only in-frame clones and leaves some out. V and J calls plus clone size are reproduced from that table; the DNA served to infer D and trimming. The data contain approximately 260,000 clones, around 85% of them singletons. Germline CDR1 is SGHAT and CDR2 is FQNNGV. Trimming took 4 bases from V and 3 from J; bases not matched to a gene: 10. This CDR3 is built from 17 residues. The clonotype comes from a woman in her seventies with acute or convalescent COVID-19. The chain is built from TRBV11-2 and TRBJ2-1; 9 bases map to TRBD2. The sequencing sample was made of peripheral blood. The CDR3 is CASSSTLSGGIYNEQFF. The CDR3 nucleotides are TGTGCCAGCAGCTCGACCCTCAGCGGGGGGATCTACAATGAGCAGTTCTTC. The full variable domain, with the rest looked up from reference TRBV11-2 and TRBJ2-1, is EAGVAQSPRYKIIEKRQSVAFWCNPISGHATLYWYQQILGQGPKLLIQFQNNGVVDDSQLPKDRFSAERLKGVDSTLKIQPAKLEDSAVYLCASSSTLSGGIYNEQFFGPGTRLTVL.